Following are 11 T cell receptor beta chains from one sample sequenced in a study of shared clonotypes between healthy human individuals. Assay: immunoSEQ multiplex PCR; the TCRdb copy retains only in-frame clones and omits some. The sample holds roughly 110,000 clones, 65% to 75% seen once. Sequenced input: memory CD8+ T cells sorted from blood. The subset was: CD45RO+ cells pooled with CCR7-negative TemRA cells. The receptors were sampled from a woman in her twenties or thirties in good health.

The V gene is TRBV5-1, the J gene TRBJ1-2; TRBD1 aligns across 11 bases. Germline CDR1 reads SGHRS; CDR2 reads YFSETQ. The CDR3 runs 15 residues. J was trimmed by 7 bases and V by 4 bases; bases with no gene match: 9. The CDR3 region has the DNA TGCGCCAGCAGCCCCTGGACAGGGGGCGTTCCTGGCTACACCTTC. Protein product: CASSPWTGGVPGYTF.

The chain joins TRBV5-1 to TRBJ2-6, with TRBD2 matching 7 bases. Losses at the gene ends were 3 bases for V and 0 bases for J; bases not matched to a gene: 24. Germline V gene data show CDR1 as SGHRS and CDR2 as YFSETQ. This CDR3 region has 23 residues. CDR3 nucleotides: TGCGCCAGCAGCTACACCGATACATGGCGGGAGACGTTCCCTTACTCTGGGGCCAACGTCCTGACTTTC. Its protein is CASSYTDTWRETFPYSGANVLTF.

The rearrangement links TRBV11-2 to TRBJ2-1, with unresolved D. Germline-derived CDR1 and CDR2 are SGHAT and FQNNGV. V lost 2 bases to trimming and J lost 3 bases, with 2 bases between them. The CDR3 is 12 amino acids. CDR3 amino acids: CASSLLYNEQFF. CDR3 nucleotide sequence: TGTGCCAGCAGCTTACTCTACAATGAGCAGTTCTTC.

This clone has just one count. This chain links TRBV4-1 with TRBJ1-5; D gene ambiguous. This CDR3 comprises 14 residues. Trimming removed 4 bases from V and 6 bases from J, with 13 bases in between. Germline V gene sequence: CDR1 MGHRA, CDR2 YSYEKL. Written as DNA, the CDR3 is TGCGCCAGCAGCCGTATCCTCCTGGTTCAGCCCCAGCATTTT. It specifies CASSRILLVQPQHF.

The J gene is TRBJ2-1, the V gene TRBV28, with 12 positions matching TRBD2. The CDR3 has 17 residues. V dropped 6 bases and J dropped 4; count of bases not matched to a gene: 10. The germline CDR1 and CDR2 sequences are MDHEN and SYDVKM. CDR3: CASSLRTSGMNYNEQFF. CDR3 DNA sequence: TGTGCCAGCAGCCTTCGGACTAGCGGGATGAATTACAATGAGCAGTTCTTC.

As to this clone: This likely traces to a read error, being one base from a far larger clone. J is TRBJ2-2 and V is TRBV2, with unresolved D. CDR3 length: 15 amino acids. CDR1 and CDR2 from the germline V gene are SNHLY and FYNNEI. The CDR3 DNA reads TGTGACAGCAGTGATGGTTCGGTATCCCCCGGGGAGCTGTTTTTT. It encodes CDSSDGSVSPGELFF.

Comments on this clone: Other DNA variants within this sample encode the same CDR3. The rearrangement joins TRBV7-6 to TRBJ2-7, with D tentatively TRBD2 (5 bases). Trimming cost V 1 base and J 5 bases, with 12 bases left between them. Per germline, CDR1 SGHVS and CDR2 FNYEAQ. The CDR3 sequence is 14 residues long. The DNA for the CDR3 is TGTGCCAGCAGCTTAGTGGGTGAGGGCCACGAGCAGTACTTC. Translation: CASSLVGEGHEQYF.

This chain links TRBV16 with TRBJ2-7, with D maybe TRBD2 (5 bases). Germline lookup yields CDR1 KGHSY and CDR2 FQNENV. Deletions cut 4 bases from V and 5 bases from J, with 12 bases between. CDR3 length: 13 amino acids. The CDR3 loop is CASSPSRAHEQYF. CDR3 in DNA: TGTGCCAGCAGCCCTTCGCGGGCCCACGAGCAGTACTTC.

This clone was picked up one time. The chain uses TRBV28 and TRBJ1-5; tentatively, D is TRBD1 (5 bases). Germline V lookup: CDR1 MDHEN, CDR2 SYDVKM. The CDR3 extends over 15 amino acids. The V and J ends lost 5 bases and 0 bases respectively, with 11 bases between them. The CDR3 region is CASSQRTYSNQPQHF. CDR3 in DNA: TGTGCCAGCAGTCAACGGACATATAGCAATCAGCCCCAGCATTTT.

This sequence joins TRBV28 and TRBJ2-5; a weak D match, TRBD2 (6 bases). The J call may be incorrect, as the DNA end agrees better with TRBJ2-7. The CDR3 loop spans 14 amino acids. Germline V CDR1 and CDR2: MDHEN, SYDVKM. The CDR3 coding sequence is TGTGCCAGCACCTTGGCGGGAACCTCCTACGAGCAGTACTTC. This codes for CASTLAGTSYEQYF.

The chain couples TRBV30 to TRBJ2-5, with 7 bases identical to TRBD1. The DNA matches TRBJ2-7 better at its end, which makes the J call doubtful. The CDR3 has 15 residues. Germline CDR1 reads GTSNPN; CDR2 reads SVGIG (reference sequence). The CDR3 spells CAWSVIDGTEYEQYF. The CDR3 region has the DNA TGTGCCTGGAGTGTAATTGACGGGACAGAGTACGAGCAGTACTTC.